A selection of T cell receptor beta chains follows, all from one sample in a study of STAT5B mutations in CD4+ large granular lymphocyte leukemia. Clones were read by immunoSEQ multiplex PCR, and TCRdb kept only the in-frame ones, dropping some. Here the sample spans 3,500 to 4,500 clones, around four fifths being singletons. Specimen: PBMCs. Receptor source: a man aged 65-85 years with CD4+ T-cell large granular lymphocyte leukemia. The CDR3 runs from the conserved cysteine through the conserved F or W. D genes are given only for firm matches. Only part of the rows carry a size: once, few, many, or a class if the clone is expanded.

d_gene: NA
abundance: NA
v_gene: TRBV7-8
j_gene: TRBJ1-2
CDR3nt: TGTGCCAGCAGCTCCCCGGCGTATGGCTACACCTTC
CDR3aa: CASSSPAYGYTF

d_gene: NA
abundance: NA
v_gene: TRBV10-3
j_gene: TRBJ1-3
CDR3nt: TGTGCCATCAGTGAGTCGCCGGGGGGGCGCGGAAACACCATATATTTT
CDR3aa: CAISESPGGRGNTIYF

d_gene: NA
abundance: few
v_gene: TRBV9
j_gene: TRBJ2-1
CDR3nt: TGTGCCAGCAGCTCGGTAGCGGACGAGCAGTTCTTC
CDR3aa: CASSSVADEQFF

d_gene: NA
abundance: NA
v_gene: TRBV7-3
j_gene: TRBJ2-2
CDR3nt: TGTGCCAGCAGCCCCCCAGAGAACACCGGGGAGCTGTTTTTT
CDR3aa: CASSPPENTGELFF

d_gene: NA
abundance: NA
v_gene: TRBV5-1
j_gene: TRBJ2-2
CDR3nt: TGCGCCAGCAGCACAAACACCGGGGAGCTGTTTTTT
CDR3aa: CASSTNTGELFF

d_gene: NA
abundance: few
v_gene: TRBV5-4
j_gene: TRBJ2-7
CDR3nt: TGTGCCAGCAGCTTGGGGGGGTACGAGCAGTACTTC
CDR3aa: CASSLGGYEQYF

d_gene: NA
abundance: NA
v_gene: TRBV27
j_gene: TRBJ2-7
CDR3nt: TGTGCCAGCAGTTCCCAACGACAGAATCCTTACGAGCAGTACTTC
CDR3aa: CASSSQRQNPYEQYF

d_gene: NA
abundance: NA
v_gene: TRBV7-3
j_gene: TRBJ2-2
CDR3nt: TGTGCCAGCAGCTTAGCAGGCCCCGGGGAGCTGTTTTTT
CDR3aa: CASSLAGPGELFF

d_gene: NA
abundance: few
v_gene: TRBV9
j_gene: TRBJ1-1
CDR3nt: TGTGCCAGCAATGGGGAGAACACTGAAGCTTTCTTT
CDR3aa: CASNGENTEAFF

d_gene: TRBD2
abundance: NA
v_gene: TRBV6-5
j_gene: TRBJ2-1
CDR3nt: TGTGCCAGTACGCCGGGACTAGCATCCCCCGAGCAGTTCTTC
CDR3aa: CASTPGLASPEQFF

d_gene: NA
abundance: once
v_gene: TRBV6-6
j_gene: TRBJ2-3
CDR3nt: TGTGCCAGCAGTCAGACTGGCGTGGGCCCAGATACGCAGTATTTT
CDR3aa: CASSQTGVGPDTQYF

d_gene: TRBD1
abundance: NA
v_gene: TRBV6-5
j_gene: TRBJ1-2
CDR3nt: TGTGCCAGCAGACCTCCGGGACAGGGAGACAGTGGCTACACCTTC
CDR3aa: CASRPPGQGDSGYTF

d_gene: TRBD2
abundance: few
v_gene: TRBV7-6
j_gene: TRBJ2-7
CDR3nt: TGTGCCAGCAGCGGCGAGACTAGCGGGAGGGCCGGTTACGAGCAGTACTTC
CDR3aa: CASSGETSGRAGYEQYF

d_gene: TRBD1
abundance: NA
v_gene: TRBV4-2
j_gene: TRBJ1-6
CDR3nt: TGTGCCAGCAGCGACCGGGACAGGGGATATAATTCACCCCTCCACTTT
CDR3aa: CASSDRDRGYNSPLHF

d_gene: NA
abundance: NA
v_gene: TRBV19
j_gene: TRBJ1-2
CDR3nt: TGTGCCAGTAGTACGGACCCATGGGGCTACACCTTC
CDR3aa: CASSTDPWGYTF

d_gene: NA
abundance: medium-sized
v_gene: TRBV7-9
j_gene: TRBJ1-1
CDR3nt: TGTGCCAGCAGCTTCATTTCGAACACTGAAGCTTTCTTT
CDR3aa: CASSFISNTEAFF

d_gene: NA
abundance: NA
v_gene: TRBV4-1
j_gene: TRBJ1-2
CDR3nt: TGCGCCAGCAGCCAAGTTGACGGGGGCAACTATGGCTACACCTTC
CDR3aa: CASSQVDGGNYGYTF

d_gene: NA
abundance: NA
v_gene: TRBV13
j_gene: TRBJ2-2
CDR3nt: TGTGCCAGCAGATCAAAGGGGGACACCGGGGAGCTGTTTTTT
CDR3aa: CASRSKGDTGELFF

d_gene: NA
abundance: NA
v_gene: TRBV7-9
j_gene: TRBJ2-7
CDR3nt: TGTGCCAGCAGCTTAGGGGCGAGAGCCCGGGTTTCCTACGAGCAGTACTTC
CDR3aa: CASSLGARARVSYEQYF

d_gene: TRBD1
abundance: few
v_gene: TRBV10-3
j_gene: TRBJ1-1
CDR3nt: TGTGCCATCCGACCAGGGGGCGAGGGGACTGAAGCTTTCTTT
CDR3aa: CAIRPGGEGTEAFF

d_gene: NA
abundance: NA
v_gene: TRBV29-1
j_gene: TRBJ2-2
CDR3nt: TGCAGCGCCACCGAAGGGTTGGCCGGGGAGCTGTTTTTT
CDR3aa: CSATEGLAGELFF

d_gene: TRBD1
abundance: NA
v_gene: TRBV4-1
j_gene: TRBJ1-2
CDR3nt: TGCGCCAGCAGCCAAGCTGGGACAGGATTTGGCTACACCTTC
CDR3aa: CASSQAGTGFGYTF

d_gene: NA
abundance: NA
v_gene: TRBV2
j_gene: TRBJ2-7
CDR3nt: TGTGCCAGCAGGGGGAGTTTGTCCTACGAGCAGTACTTC
CDR3aa: CASRGSLSYEQYF

d_gene: NA
abundance: NA
v_gene: TRBV7-9
j_gene: TRBJ1-4
CDR3nt: TGTGCCAGCAGCACAACGACAACTAATGAAAAACTGTTTTTT
CDR3aa: CASSTTTTNEKLFF

d_gene: TRBD1
abundance: NA
v_gene: TRBV4-3
j_gene: TRBJ2-7
CDR3nt: TGCGCCAGCAGCCCGAGCACAGGGGGGCTTTACGAGCAGTACTTC
CDR3aa: CASSPSTGGLYEQYF

d_gene: NA
abundance: few
v_gene: TRBV7-9
j_gene: TRBJ2-7
CDR3nt: TGTGCCAGCGTTAGCCAGGGAACCTACGAGCAGTACTTC
CDR3aa: CASVSQGTYEQYF

d_gene: TRBD2
abundance: NA
v_gene: TRBV4-3
j_gene: TRBJ2-3
CDR3nt: TGCGCCAGCAGCCAAGAGCGGCCTAGCGGGTTCACAGATACGCAGTATTTT
CDR3aa: CASSQERPSGFTDTQYF

d_gene: NA
abundance: NA
v_gene: TRBV27
j_gene: TRBJ1-1
CDR3nt: TGTGCCACGGGATTAAACACTGAAGCTTTCTTT
CDR3aa: CATGLNTEAFF

d_gene: NA
abundance: NA
v_gene: TRBV11-2
j_gene: TRBJ2-7
CDR3nt: TGTGCCAGCAGCTTGGGTCAGGGATGGTACTTC
CDR3aa: CASSLGQGWYF

d_gene: NA
abundance: NA
v_gene: TRBV27
j_gene: TRBJ1-6
CDR3nt: TGTGCCAGCAGTTTAAGATTGACTTCACCCCTCCACTTT
CDR3aa: CASSLRLTSPLHF

d_gene: NA
abundance: NA
v_gene: TRBV2
j_gene: TRBJ1-1
CDR3nt: TGTGCCAGCAGTAAAAGTTCCCACCCCACTGAAGCTTTCTTT
CDR3aa: CASSKSSHPTEAFF

d_gene: TRBD1
abundance: NA
v_gene: TRBV5-6
j_gene: TRBJ1-1
CDR3nt: TGTGCCAGCAGCCGTTACAGGACAGGGAGGGGGACTGAAGCTTTCTTT
CDR3aa: CASSRYRTGRGTEAFF

d_gene: NA
abundance: NA
v_gene: TRBV11-3
j_gene: TRBJ2-2
CDR3nt: TGTGCCAGCAGCCTCGTAGACTCTTACACCGGGGAGCTGTTTTTT
CDR3aa: CASSLVDSYTGELFF

d_gene: NA
abundance: NA
v_gene: TRBV5-1
j_gene: TRBJ2-6
CDR3nt: TGCGCCAGCAGCTTGCTGGGGGGGCCTGATTTCTCTGGGGCCAACGTCCTGACTTTC
CDR3aa: CASSLLGGPDFSGANVLTF

d_gene: TRBD2
abundance: NA
v_gene: TRBV7-3
j_gene: TRBJ2-5
CDR3nt: TGTGCCAGCAGCTCCACCGGGACTAGCGGCCGAGGGGGGGAGACCCAGTACTTC
CDR3aa: CASSSTGTSGRGGETQYF

d_gene: NA
abundance: NA
v_gene: TRBV25-1
j_gene: TRBJ2-7
CDR3nt: TGTGCCAGCGGGGACTACGAGCAGTACTTC
CDR3aa: CASGDYEQYF

d_gene: NA
abundance: NA
v_gene: TRBV5-6
j_gene: TRBJ2-7
CDR3nt: TGTGCCAGCAGCAACTCCTACGAGCAGTACTTC
CDR3aa: CASSNSYEQYF

d_gene: NA
abundance: NA
v_gene: TRBV4-1
j_gene: TRBJ2-1
CDR3nt: TGCGCCAGCAGCCAAGACGGGGGGCTCTCCTACAATGAGCAGTTCTTC
CDR3aa: CASSQDGGLSYNEQFF

d_gene: TRBD2
abundance: NA
v_gene: TRBV10-2
j_gene: TRBJ2-2
CDR3nt: TGCGCCAGCAGTGATGATGGCGGGGGGGGCGAACACCGGGGAGCTGTTTTT
CDR3aa: CASSDDGGGGEHRGAVF

d_gene: NA
abundance: NA
v_gene: TRBV5-1
j_gene: TRBJ1-4
CDR3nt: TGCGCCAGCAGCTTGGGACAGAGTGAAAAACTGTTTTTT
CDR3aa: CASSLGQSEKLFF

d_gene: TRBD1
abundance: NA
v_gene: TRBV6-5
j_gene: TRBJ2-5
CDR3nt: TGTGCCAGCAGTTACACCGGGACAGGGGTTCAAGAGACCCAGTACTTC
CDR3aa: CASSYTGTGVQETQYF

d_gene: NA
abundance: medium-sized
v_gene: TRBV5-1
j_gene: TRBJ2-7
CDR3nt: TGCGCCAGCAGTCCTTCCTACGAGCAGTACTTC
CDR3aa: CASSPSYEQYF

d_gene: NA
abundance: NA
v_gene: TRBV10-2
j_gene: TRBJ2-7
CDR3nt: TGCGCCAGCAGTCCGGGCAGGGGCTACGAGCAGTACTTC
CDR3aa: CASSPGRGYEQYF

d_gene: TRBD1
abundance: NA
v_gene: TRBV6-1
j_gene: TRBJ2-3
CDR3nt: TGTGCCAGCAGTAACAGGGGCGCAGATACGCAGTATTTT
CDR3aa: CASSNRGADTQYF

d_gene: NA
abundance: NA
v_gene: TRBV29-1
j_gene: TRBJ2-1
CDR3nt: TGCAGCACCCTGACGTTGGGGGGCGAAGATGAGCAGTTCTTC
CDR3aa: CSTLTLGGEDEQFF